This TCR beta chain was captured by sequencing in a study of tumor and adjacent non-tumor tissue in lung cancer. Study findings and constraints: Tumor repertoires had a smaller top 100 clone share than normal lung.

Germline values: CDR1 DFQATT, CDR2 SNEGSKA (reference sequence). Trimming removed 6 bases from V and 5 bases from J; junction bases left unmatched: 10. The CDR3 is 14 residues long. Of note for this clonotype: No antigen is known for it.

RNA was extracted from bulk tissue without any cell sorting. A modified ARM-PCR protocol with three rounds of nested PCR amplified TCRbeta. Each CDR3 protein is one row after TCRdb ran MiXCR on the multiplex PCR reads. The table records 120,000 or so distinct CDR3 sequences, over 65% of them present only once. The chain joins TRBV20-1 to TRBJ2-3; 8 bases fit TRBD2. The origin of this receptor is a man aged 30 to 45 with non-small cell lung cancer. Sample: lung tumor tissue. This chain's CDR3 is CSAVGGLAVDTQYF. In nucleotides, the CDR3 is TGCAGTGCGGTGGGCGGACTAGCTGTAGATACGCAGTATTTT.